What follows is one T cell receptor (beta chain) and its context. The antigen remains unidentified. This specimen belongs to a study of T cell responses to AZD1222 COVID-19 vaccine. Study outcomes and limitations: No day 14 peak samples; only post-peak repertoires were characterized. Of the AZD1222 recipients, only 5 to 7 were seropositive at baseline.

Produced via immunoSEQ multiplex PCR; TCRdb's table is partial and in-frame only. The sample lists 100,000 or so clones, just under 90% occurring once. The sequence came from an adult in good health. Specimen: peripheral blood, collected on day 0 of AZD1222 vaccination.

CDR3 in amino acids: CASSQDLGGAYDGNQPQHF. CDR3 DNA sequence: TGCGCCAGCAGCCAAGATTTGGGGGGGGCCTATGATGGCAATCAGCCCCAGCATTTT. The genes are TRBV4-3 and TRBJ1-5; possible D gene TRBD1, 6 bases. The CDR3 extends over 19 amino acids. Germline values: CDR1 LGHNA, CDR2 YSLEER. The V end lost 0 bases, the J end lost 2 bases, and 20 bases lay between the germline ends.